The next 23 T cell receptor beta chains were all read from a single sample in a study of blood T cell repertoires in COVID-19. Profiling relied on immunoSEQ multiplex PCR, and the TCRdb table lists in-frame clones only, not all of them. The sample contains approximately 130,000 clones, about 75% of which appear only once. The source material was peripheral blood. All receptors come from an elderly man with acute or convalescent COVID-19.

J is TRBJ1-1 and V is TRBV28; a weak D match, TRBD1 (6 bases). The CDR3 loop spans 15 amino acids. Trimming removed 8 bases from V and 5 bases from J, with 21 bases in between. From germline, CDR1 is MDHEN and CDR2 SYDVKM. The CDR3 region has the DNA TGTGCCAGCCGTCAGATCGCGACAGGAGGAACTGAAGCTTTCTTT. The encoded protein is CASRQIATGGTEAFF.

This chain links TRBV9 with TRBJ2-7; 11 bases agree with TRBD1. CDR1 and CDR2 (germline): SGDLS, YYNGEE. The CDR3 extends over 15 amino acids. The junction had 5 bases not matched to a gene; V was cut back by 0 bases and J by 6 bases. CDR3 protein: CASSVEGQGAAEQYF. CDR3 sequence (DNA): TGTGCCAGCAGCGTAGAAGGACAGGGGGCGGCCGAGCAGTACTTC.

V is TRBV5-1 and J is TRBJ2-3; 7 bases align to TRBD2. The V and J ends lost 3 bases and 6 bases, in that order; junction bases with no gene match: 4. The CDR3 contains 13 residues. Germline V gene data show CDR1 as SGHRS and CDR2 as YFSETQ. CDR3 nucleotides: TGCGCCAGCAGCTGGTCGCGGGGGGATACGCAGTATTTT. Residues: CASSWSRGDTQYF.

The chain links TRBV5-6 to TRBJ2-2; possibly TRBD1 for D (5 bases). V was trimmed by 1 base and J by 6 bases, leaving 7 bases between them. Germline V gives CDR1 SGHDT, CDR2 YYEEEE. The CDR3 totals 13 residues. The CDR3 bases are TGTGCCAGCAGCTTGTTGGGGCCCGGGGAGCTGTTTTTT. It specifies CASSLLGPGELFF.

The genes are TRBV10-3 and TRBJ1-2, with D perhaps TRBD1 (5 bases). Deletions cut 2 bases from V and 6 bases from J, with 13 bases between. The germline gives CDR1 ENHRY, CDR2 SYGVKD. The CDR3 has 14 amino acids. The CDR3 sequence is CAISESATDNGYTF. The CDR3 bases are TGTGCCATCAGTGAGAGTGCGACAGATAATGGCTACACCTTC.

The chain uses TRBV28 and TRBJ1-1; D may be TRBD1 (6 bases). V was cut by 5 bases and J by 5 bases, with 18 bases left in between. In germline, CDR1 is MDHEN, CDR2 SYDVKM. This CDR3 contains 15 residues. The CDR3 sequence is CASSPPDRIQTEAFF. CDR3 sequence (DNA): TGTGCCAGCAGTCCCCCGGACAGAATACAGACTGAAGCTTTCTTT.

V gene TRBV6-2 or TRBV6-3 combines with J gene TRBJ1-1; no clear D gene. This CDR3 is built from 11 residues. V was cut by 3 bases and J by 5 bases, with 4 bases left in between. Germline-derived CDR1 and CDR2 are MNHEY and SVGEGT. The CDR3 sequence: CASSYRTEAFF. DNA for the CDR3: TGTGCCAGCAGTTATCGGACTGAAGCTTTCTTT.

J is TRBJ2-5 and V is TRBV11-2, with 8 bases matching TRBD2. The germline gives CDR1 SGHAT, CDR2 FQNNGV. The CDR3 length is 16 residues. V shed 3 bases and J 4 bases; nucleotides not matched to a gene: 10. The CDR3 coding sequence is TGTGCCAGCAGCTTTTTCAACGGGGGGGCCGGAGAGACCCAGTACTTC. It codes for CASSFFNGGAGETQYF.

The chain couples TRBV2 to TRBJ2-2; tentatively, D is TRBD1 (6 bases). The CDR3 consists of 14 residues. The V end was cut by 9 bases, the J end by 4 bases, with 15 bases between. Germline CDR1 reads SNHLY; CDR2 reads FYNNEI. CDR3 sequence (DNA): TGTGCCAGTACTGATCGCAGGGGCACCGGGGAGCTGTTTTTT. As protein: CASTDRRGTGELFF.

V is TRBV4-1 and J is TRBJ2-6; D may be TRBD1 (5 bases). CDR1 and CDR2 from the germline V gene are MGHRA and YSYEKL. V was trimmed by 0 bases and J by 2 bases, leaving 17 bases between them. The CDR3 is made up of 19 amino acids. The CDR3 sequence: CASSQEGPQQATGANVLTF. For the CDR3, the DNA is TGCGCCAGCAGCCAAGAGGGCCCGCAACAGGCTACTGGGGCCAACGTCCTGACTTTC.

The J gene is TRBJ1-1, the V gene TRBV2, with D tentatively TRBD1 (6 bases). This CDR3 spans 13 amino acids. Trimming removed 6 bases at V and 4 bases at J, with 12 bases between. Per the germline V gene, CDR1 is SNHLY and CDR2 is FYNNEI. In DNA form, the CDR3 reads TGTGCCAGCAGAGTTGGGACAATCACTGAAGCTTTCTTT. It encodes CASRVGTITEAFF.

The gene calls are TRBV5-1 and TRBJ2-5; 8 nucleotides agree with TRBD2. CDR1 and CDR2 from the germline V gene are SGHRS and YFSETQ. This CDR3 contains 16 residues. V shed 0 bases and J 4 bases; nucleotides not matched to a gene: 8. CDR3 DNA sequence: TGCGCCAGCAGCTTGGGACCCTTTCGGGGGGGAGAGACCCAGTACTTC. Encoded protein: CASSLGPFRGGETQYF. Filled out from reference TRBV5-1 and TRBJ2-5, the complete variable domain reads KAGVTQTPRYLIKTRGQQVTLSCSPISGHRSVSWYQQTPGQGLQFLFEYFSETQRNKGNFPGRFSGRQFSNSRSEMNVSTLELGDSALYLCASSLGPFRGGETQYFGPGTRLLVL.

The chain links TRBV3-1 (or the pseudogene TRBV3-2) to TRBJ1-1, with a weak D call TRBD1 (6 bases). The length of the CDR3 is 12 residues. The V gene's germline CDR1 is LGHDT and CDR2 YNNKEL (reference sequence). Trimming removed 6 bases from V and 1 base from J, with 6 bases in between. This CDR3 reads CASRQGNTEAFF. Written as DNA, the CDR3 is TGTGCCAGCAGACAGGGGAACACTGAAGCTTTCTTT.

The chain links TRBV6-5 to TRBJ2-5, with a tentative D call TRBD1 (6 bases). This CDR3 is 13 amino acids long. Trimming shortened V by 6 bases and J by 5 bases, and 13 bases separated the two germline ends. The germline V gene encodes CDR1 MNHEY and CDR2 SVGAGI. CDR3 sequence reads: CASSFGQWETQYF. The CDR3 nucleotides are TGTGCCAGCAGCTTCGGACAGTGGGAGACCCAGTACTTC.

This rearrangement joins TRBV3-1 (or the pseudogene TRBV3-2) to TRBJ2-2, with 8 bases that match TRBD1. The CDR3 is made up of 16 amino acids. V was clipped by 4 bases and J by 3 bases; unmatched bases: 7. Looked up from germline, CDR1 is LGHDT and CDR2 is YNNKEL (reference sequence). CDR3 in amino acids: CASSRRQGRDTGELFF. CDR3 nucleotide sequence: TGTGCCAGCAGCCGAAGACAGGGGCGTGACACCGGGGAGCTGTTTTTT.

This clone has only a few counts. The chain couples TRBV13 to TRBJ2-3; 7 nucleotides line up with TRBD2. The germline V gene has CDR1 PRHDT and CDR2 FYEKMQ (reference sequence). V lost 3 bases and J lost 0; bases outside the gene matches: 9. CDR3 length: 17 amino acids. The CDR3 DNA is TGTGCCAGCAGCTTCCTCGCGCGGGGGACCAGCACAGATACGCAGTATTTT. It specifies CASSFLARGTSTDTQYF.

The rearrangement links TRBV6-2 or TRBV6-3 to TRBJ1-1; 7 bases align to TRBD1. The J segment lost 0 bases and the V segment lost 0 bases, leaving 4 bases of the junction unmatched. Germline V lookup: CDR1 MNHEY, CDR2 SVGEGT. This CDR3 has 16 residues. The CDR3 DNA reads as TGTGCCAGCAGTTACTCCTTGGGACAGCTGAACACTGAAGCTTTCTTT. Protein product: CASSYSLGQLNTEAFF.

The CDR3 nucleotides are TGTGCCATCAGCGCCGGGTTCATCAATCAGCCCCAGCATTTT. Its translation: CAISAGFINQPQHF. The chain is built from TRBV10-3 and TRBJ1-5; D unclear. V dropped 6 bases and J dropped 3 bases, with 12 bases sitting between them. The CDR3 length is 14 residues. Germline CDR1 ENHRY, CDR2 SYGVKD.

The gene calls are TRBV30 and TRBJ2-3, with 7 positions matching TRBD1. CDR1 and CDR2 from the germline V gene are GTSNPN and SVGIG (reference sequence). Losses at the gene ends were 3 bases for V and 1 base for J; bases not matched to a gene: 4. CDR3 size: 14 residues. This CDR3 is CAWRRGPGTDTQYF. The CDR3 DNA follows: TGTGCCTGGAGAAGGGGGCCCGGCACAGATACGCAGTATTTT.

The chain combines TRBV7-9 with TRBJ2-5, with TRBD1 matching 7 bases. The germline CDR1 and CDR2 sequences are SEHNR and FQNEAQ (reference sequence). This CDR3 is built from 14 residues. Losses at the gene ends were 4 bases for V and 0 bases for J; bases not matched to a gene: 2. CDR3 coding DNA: TGTGCCAGCAGCTCGGACAGGTACCAAGAGACCCAGTACTTC. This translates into CASSSDRYQETQYF. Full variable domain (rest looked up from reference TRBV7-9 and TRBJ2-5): DTGVSQNPRHKITKRGQNVTFRCDPISEHNRLYWYRQTLGQGPEFLTYFQNEAQLEKSRLLSDRFSAERPKGSFSTLEIQRTEQGDSAMYLCASSSDRYQETQYFGPGTRLLVL.

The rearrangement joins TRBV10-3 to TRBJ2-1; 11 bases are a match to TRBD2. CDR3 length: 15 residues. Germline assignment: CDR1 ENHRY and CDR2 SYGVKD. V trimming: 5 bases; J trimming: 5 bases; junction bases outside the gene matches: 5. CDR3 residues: CAISRASGGNNEQFF. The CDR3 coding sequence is TGTGCCATCAGTCGGGCTAGCGGGGGGAACAATGAGCAGTTCTTC.

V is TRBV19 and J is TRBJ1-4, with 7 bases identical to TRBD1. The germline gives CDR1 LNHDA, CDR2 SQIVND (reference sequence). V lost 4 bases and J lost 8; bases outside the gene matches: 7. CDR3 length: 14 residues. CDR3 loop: CASSRNRGEEKLFF. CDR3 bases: TGTGCCAGTAGTAGAAACAGGGGCGAAGAAAAACTGTTTTTT.

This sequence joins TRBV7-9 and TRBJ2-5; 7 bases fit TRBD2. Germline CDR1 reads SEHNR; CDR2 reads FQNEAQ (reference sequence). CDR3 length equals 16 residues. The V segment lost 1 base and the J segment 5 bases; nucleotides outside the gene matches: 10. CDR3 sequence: CASSLGSAGMRETQYF. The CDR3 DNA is TGTGCCAGCAGCTTAGGGTCAGCGGGGATGCGGGAGACCCAGTACTTC.